The rows below give T cell receptor beta chains drawn from one sample of a study of blood T cell repertoires in COVID-19. Profiled with immunoSEQ multiplex PCR; TCRdb holds only in-frame clones, not every one. Of about 100,000 clones in the sample, more than 85% were seen once. The sequenced sample consisted of peripheral blood. All receptors come from a man younger than 45 in a cohort sampled during active COVID-19. Both conserved end residues are part of each CDR3. Each record gives: D gene, J gene, clone size, V gene, CDR3 DNA, CDR3 protein. D genes are given only for firm matches. Some rows mark clone size as missing; the rest say once, few, many or name a class of expanded clone.

>NA|TRBJ1-1|NA|TRBV7-9
TGTGCCAGCAGCTTAGGGACAAGCAACACTGAAGCTTTCTTT
CASSLGTSNTEAFF
>NA|TRBJ2-7|NA|TRBV18
TGTGCCAGCTCACCACCGGACAGCCCAGACGAGCAGTACTTC
CASSPPDSPDEQYF
>NA|TRBJ2-7|NA|TRBV7-9
TGTGCCAGCAGCTTAGGGGCAGGGCCCTCCTACGAGCAGTACTTC
CASSLGAGPSYEQYF
>TRBD2|TRBJ2-5|NA|TRBV7-2
TGTGCCAGCAGCCAGGGGACTAGCAGTCAGACCCAGTACTTC
CASSQGTSSQTQYF
>NA|TRBJ1-3|NA|TRBV9
TGTGCCAGCGGGAGCTCTGGAAACACCATATATTTT
CASGSSGNTIYF
>NA|TRBJ1-1|NA|TRBV27
TGTGCCAGCAGTTTATCCCCCTTGTCTGAAGCTTTCTTT
CASSLSPLSEAFF
>NA|TRBJ1-6|NA|TRBV7-6
TGTGCCAGCAGCCTGACGGAGGGCAAGAGCTCCTATAATTCACCCCTCCACTTT
CASSLTEGKSSYNSPLHF
>NA|TRBJ2-5|once|TRBV10-3
TGTGCCATCAGTGGGGGAGAAGAGACCCAGTACTTC
CAISGGEETQYF
>NA|TRBJ1-1|NA|TRBV4-2
TGTGCCAGCAGCCAAGAGGATAACAGCGAAGCTTTCTTT
CASSQEDNSEAFF
>NA|TRBJ1-4|NA|TRBV29-1
TGCAGCGTGAGACAGAATGAAAAACTGTTTTTT
CSVRQNEKLFF
>NA|TRBJ2-5|NA|TRBV30
TGTGCCTGGGAGACATTAGCGAGGGAGACCCAGTACTTC
CAWETLARETQYF
>NA|TRBJ2-1|once|TRBV11-2
TGTGCCAGCAGCGCCCGACAGAACAATGAGCAGTTCTTC
CASSARQNNEQFF
>TRBD1|TRBJ2-7|NA|TRBV20-1
TGCAGTGCTAGTGCCGGGACAGCAACCTACGAGCAGTACTTC
CSASAGTATYEQYF